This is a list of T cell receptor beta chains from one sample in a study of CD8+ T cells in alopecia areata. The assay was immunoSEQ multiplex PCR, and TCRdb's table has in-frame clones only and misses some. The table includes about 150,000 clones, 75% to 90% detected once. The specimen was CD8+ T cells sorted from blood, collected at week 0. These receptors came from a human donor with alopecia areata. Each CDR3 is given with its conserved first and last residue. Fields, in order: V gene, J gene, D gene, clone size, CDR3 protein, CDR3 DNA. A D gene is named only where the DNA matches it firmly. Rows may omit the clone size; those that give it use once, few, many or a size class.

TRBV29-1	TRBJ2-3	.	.	CSVEGAEADTRYF	TGCAGCGTTGAGGGGGCCGAGGCAGATACGCGGTATTTT
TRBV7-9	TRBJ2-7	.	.	CASSLGGTYEQYF	TGTGCCAGCAGCCTAGGGGGAACCTACGAGCAGTACTTC
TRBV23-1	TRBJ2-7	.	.	CASSQSWGAGYEQYF	TGCGCCAGCAGTCAATCGTGGGGGGCGGGCTACGAGCAGTACTTC
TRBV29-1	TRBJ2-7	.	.	CSVGGGSSYEQYF	TGCAGCGTTGGAGGAGGGTCTTCCTACGAGCAGTACTTC
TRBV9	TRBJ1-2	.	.	CASSGPGYTF	TGTGCCAGCAGCGGACCTGGCTACACCTTC
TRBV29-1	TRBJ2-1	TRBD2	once	CSVEHSGSVNEQFF	TGCAGCGTTGAACATAGCGGGAGTGTCAATGAGCAGTTCTTC
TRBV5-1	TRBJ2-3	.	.	CASSLTRVREWGTDTQYF	TGCGCCAGCAGCCTAACCCGGGTGCGGGAATGGGGCACAGATACGCAGTATTTT
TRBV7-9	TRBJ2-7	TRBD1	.	CASSSDRVIYEQYF	TGTGCCAGCAGCTCCGACAGGGTCATATACGAGCAGTACTTC
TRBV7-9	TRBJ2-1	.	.	CASSEGGYASYNEQFF	TGTGCCAGCAGCGAGGGGGGTTATGCGTCCTACAATGAGCAGTTCTTC
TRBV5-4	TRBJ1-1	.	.	CASSLKGRAEAFF	TGTGCCAGCAGCTTAAAGGGGCGCGCTGAAGCTTTCTTT
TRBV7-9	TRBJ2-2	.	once	CASHRGELFF	TGTGCCAGCCATCGGGGGGAGCTGTTTTTT
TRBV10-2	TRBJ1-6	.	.	CASRIGRVDSPLHF	TGCGCCAGCCGCATTGGCAGGGTGGATTCACCCCTCCACTTT
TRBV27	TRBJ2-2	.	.	CASSLGLAPSLTSTGELFF	TGTGCCAGCAGTTTAGGGCTAGCGCCAAGCTTGACTTCAACCGGGGAGCTGTTTTTT
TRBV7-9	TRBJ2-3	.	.	CASSRNLGTQYF	TGTGCCAGCAGCCGAAACTTAGGTACGCAGTATTTT
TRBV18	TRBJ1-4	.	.	CASSPTGPNEKLFF	TGTGCCAGCTCACCAACAGGGCCTAATGAAAAACTGTTTTTT
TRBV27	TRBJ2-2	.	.	CASSNSGQYTGELFF	TGTGCCAGCAGTAACTCGGGACAATACACCGGGGAGCTGTTTTTT
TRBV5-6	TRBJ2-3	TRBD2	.	CASSWGLAGGPYTQYF	TGTGCCAGCAGCTGGGGTCTAGCGGGAGGGCCGTATACGCAGTATTTT
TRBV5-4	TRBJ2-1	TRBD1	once	CASSFLQGEYNEQFF	TGTGCCAGCAGCTTTCTACAGGGGGAATACAATGAGCAGTTCTTC
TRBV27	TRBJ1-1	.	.	CASSPVGGAVRNTEAFF	TGTGCCAGCAGTCCCGTCGGGGGGGCTGTGAGGAACACTGAAGCTTTCTTT
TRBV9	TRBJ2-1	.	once	CASSVGQGGDEQFF	TGTGCCAGCAGCGTAGGACAGGGAGGCGATGAGCAGTTCTTC
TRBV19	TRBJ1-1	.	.	CASSYGGTAFF	TGTGCCAGTAGCTACGGGGGAACGGCTTTCTTT
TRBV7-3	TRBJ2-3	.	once	CASSPRGGPDTQYF	TGTGCCAGCAGCCCGAGGGGGGGTCCAGATACGCAGTATTTT
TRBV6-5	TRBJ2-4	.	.	CASSPVPPGDIQYF	TGTGCCAGCAGCCCCGTACCGCCCGGGGACATTCAGTACTTC
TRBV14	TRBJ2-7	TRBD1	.	CASSQGQGGYYEQYF	TGTGCCAGCAGCCAAGGACAGGGGGGATACTACGAGCAGTACTTC
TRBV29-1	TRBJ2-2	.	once	CSVDAGLAGELFF	TGCAGCGTTGACGCAGGCTTGGCCGGGGAGCTGTTTTTT
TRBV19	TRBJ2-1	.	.	CASSISGEQFF	TGTGCCAGTAGTATAAGCGGCGAGCAGTTCTTC
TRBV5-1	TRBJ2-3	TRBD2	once	CASSLALAGVGADTQYF	TGCGCCAGCAGCTTGGCTCTAGCGGGAGTGGGTGCAGATACGCAGTATTTT
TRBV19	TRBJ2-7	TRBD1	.	CASTPGQGYPYEQYF	TGTGCCAGTACCCCGGGACAGGGCTATCCCTACGAGCAGTACTTC
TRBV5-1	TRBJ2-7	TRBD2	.	CASSLEIAGSGEQYF	TGCGCCAGCAGCTTGGAGATAGCGGGGTCCGGCGAGCAGTACTTC
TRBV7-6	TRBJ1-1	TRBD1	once	CASTDTGGRTEAFF	TGTGCCAGCACCGATACAGGGGGTAGAACTGAAGCTTTCTTT
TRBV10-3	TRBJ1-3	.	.	CAISDSSVVENTIYF	TGTGCCATCAGTGATTCGTCAGTCGTAGAAAACACCATATATTTT
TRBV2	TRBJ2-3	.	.	CASSEGVSITTDTQYF	TGTGCCAGCAGTGAAGGTGTTAGCATCACCACAGATACGCAGTATTTT
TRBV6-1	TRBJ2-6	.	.	CASSEWGADSGANVLTF	TGTGCCAGCAGTGAATGGGGGGCTGACTCTGGGGCCAACGTCCTGACTTTC
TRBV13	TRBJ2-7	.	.	CASSLVVDSPYEQYF	TGTGCCAGCAGCTTAGTAGTAGACAGCCCCTACGAGCAGTACTTC
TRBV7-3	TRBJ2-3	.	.	CASSLGAGTLSTDTQYF	TGTGCCAGCAGCTTAGGGGCAGGGACCCTTAGCACAGATACGCAGTATTTT
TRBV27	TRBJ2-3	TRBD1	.	CASSPNRDRERDTQYF	TGTGCCAGCAGCCCGAACCGGGACAGGGAAAGAGATACGCAGTATTTT
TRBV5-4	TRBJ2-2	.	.	CASSLQGNTGELFF	TGTGCCAGCAGCTTGCAGGGTAACACCGGGGAGCTGTTTTTT
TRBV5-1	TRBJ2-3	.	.	CASSFWPAATSTDTQYF	TGCGCCAGCAGCTTTTGGCCAGCAGCCACTAGCACAGATACGCAGTATTTT
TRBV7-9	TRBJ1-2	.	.	CASSLTETYGYGYTF	TGTGCCAGCAGCTTAACGGAAACATACGGGTATGGCTACACCTTC
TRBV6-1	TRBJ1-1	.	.	CASSPNMNTEAFF	TGTGCCAGCAGCCCTAATATGAACACTGAAGCTTTCTTT
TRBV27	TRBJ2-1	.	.	CASSPTSDEQFF	TGTGCCAGCAGTCCGACTAGTGATGAGCAGTTCTTC
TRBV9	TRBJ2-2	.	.	CASRAVGETGELFF	TGTGCCAGCAGGGCTGTTGGGGAAACCGGGGAGCTGTTTTTT
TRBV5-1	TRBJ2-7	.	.	CASSFSGGSEPYEQYF	TGCGCCAGCAGCTTTAGCGGAGGTTCAGAGCCCTACGAGCAGTACTTC
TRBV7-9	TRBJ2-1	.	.	CASSFYNEQFF	TGTGCCAGCAGCTTCTACAATGAGCAGTTCTTC
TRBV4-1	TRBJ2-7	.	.	CASSQDGSGNEQYF	TGCGCCAGCAGCCAAGATGGATCTGGGAACGAGCAGTACTTC
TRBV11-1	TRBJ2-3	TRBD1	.	CASSLEVGQGTDTQYF	TGTGCCAGCAGCTTAGAAGTGGGACAGGGCACAGATACGCAGTATTTT
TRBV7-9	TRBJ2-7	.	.	CASSPVVGTGQQYF	TGTGCCAGCAGCCCTGTGGTGGGTACGGGACAGCAGTACTTC
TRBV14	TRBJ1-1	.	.	CASSQDRVRGPEGLEAFF	TGTGCCAGCAGCCAAGATCGAGTCCGCGGGCCAGAGGGCCTTGAAGCTTTCTTT
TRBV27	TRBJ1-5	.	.	CASRSRDGLHQPQHF	TGTGCCAGCCGATCCAGGGACGGCCTCCACCAGCCCCAGCATTTT
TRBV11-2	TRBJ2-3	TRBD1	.	CASSLTGDGTDTQYF	TGTGCCAGCAGCTTGACAGGGGATGGGACAGATACGCAGTATTTT
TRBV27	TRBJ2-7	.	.	CASSFAPVSYEQYF	TGTGCCAGCAGTTTCGCACCCGTATCCTACGAGCAGTACTTC
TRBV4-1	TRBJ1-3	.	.	CASSQGIRGLTGNTIYF	TGCGCCAGCAGCCAGGGGATACGGGGTTTGACTGGAAACACCATATATTTT